Reported below is one T cell receptor (beta chain). The data are from a study of blood T cell repertoires in COVID-19. Looking at the study overall: Samples of COVID-19 (acute and convalescent) were obtained from the United States, Italy and Spain. Sources were T cells, B-cell-depleted T cells, or PBMCs; the material itself was cDNA or gDNA.

Libraries were prepared by immunoSEQ multiplex PCR; TCRdb keeps only in-frame clonotypes and omits some of them. The data show around 150,000 clones, around 81% seen once. This CDR3 has 16 amino acids. Germline CDR1 is SGDLS and CDR2 is YYNGEE. Trimming stripped 3 bases from V and 7 bases from J, with 20 bases between. This TCR was sampled from a man between 60 and 75 years old with active or convalescent COVID-19. Sequences were obtained from peripheral blood. V gene TRBV9 combines with J gene TRBJ2-1; a weak D match, TRBD1 (7 bases). CDR3 DNA sequence: TGTGCCAGCAGCGAGGGAACAGGGGAGGCAGGGAATGAGCAGTTCTTC. Translating it yields CASSEGTGEAGNEQFF.